This T cell receptor beta chain was identified in a study of blood T cell repertoires in COVID-19. With V trimmed by 1 base and J by 1 base, 9 bases remained unmatched. CDR1 is MDHEN and CDR2 is SYDVKM in the germline V gene. The CDR3 covers 19 residues. Generated by immunoSEQ multiplex PCR, the TCRdb table keeps only in-frame clones and is missing some. The sample records over 300,000 clones, 86% being singletons. The chain couples TRBV28 to TRBJ1-5; 11 bases match TRBD1. This sequence originates from a woman aged 50 to 60 with acute or convalescent COVID-19. Sequenced sample: peripheral blood. CDR3 in amino acids: CASSLSKWTGGKSNQPQHF. The CDR3 DNA sequence: TGTGCCAGCAGTTTATCCAAATGGACAGGGGGCAAAAGCAATCAGCCCCAGCATTTT.